In its sample, the clone carrying this T cell receptor beta chain was seen a few times. How the authors handled the data: Reference gene primers were amplified, and this amplification served to estimate nucleated cell counts. This table comes from immunoSEQ multiplex PCR, and its TCRdb copy is limited to in-frame clones, with some not included. The DNA was the basis for D and trimming; V, J and clone size are from that table. The profile shows roughly 430,000 clones, 88% of them singletons. Those enrolled, adults aged 18 to 89 years, came from about two dozen US areas. This sample is part of a study of blood T cell repertoires in COVID-19. Study context: Some COVID-19 samples were acute and others convalescent; all came from the United States, Italy and Spain. T cells, B-cell-depleted T cells, or PBMCs supplied cDNA or gDNA.

Germline trimming cut 2 bases from V and 2 bases from J; bases unmatched to any gene: 1. Germline assignment: CDR1 KGHDR and CDR2 SFDVKD. The CDR3 loop spans 16 amino acids. The genes are TRBV24-1 and TRBJ2-6; 8 positions match TRBD1. The sample was PBMCs or T cells enriched from blood (not recorded which). The receptor was derived from a woman aged 18 to 35 who had been exposed to COVID-19. The chain's CDR3 is CATSDWDRTGANVLTF. DNA for the CDR3: TGTGCCACCAGTGATTGGGACAGGACTGGGGCCAACGTCCTGACTTTC.